This T cell receptor (beta chain) comes out of a study of a mutant IDH1 vaccine in newly diagnosed glioma. Looking at the study overall: Treated patients were around 62% male, about 38% female, mean age 40.4 years.

With regard to this clone: No antigen is known for it.

Time point of the sample: week 11, during vaccination. Topical imiquimod was applied with each vaccine dose, which held 300 ug of mutant IDH1 20-mer peptide. Germline lookup yields CDR1 MNHEY and CDR2 SMNVEV (reference sequence). This CDR3 is 13 amino acids long. Trimming stripped 6 bases from V and 4 bases from J, with 12 bases between. Libraries were prepared by immunoSEQ multiplex PCR; TCRdb keeps only in-frame clonotypes and omits some of them. The sample contains tens of thousands of clones, about 80% of which appear only once. This receptor was identified in a man over 45 with glioma. This sample comprised PBMCs, obtained from a glioma patient whose treatment included an IDH1 peptide vaccine. The chain combines TRBV27 with TRBJ1-2, with no clear D. The CDR3 region has the DNA TGTGCCAGCAGGGACCCTCGGGGCTATGGCTACACCTTC. Amino acids: CASRDPRGYGYTF.